This is a list of T cell receptor beta chains from one sample in a study of T cell changes during pregnancy in multiple sclerosis. The method was immunoSEQ multiplex PCR; TCRdb's version includes in-frame clones alone and lacks a portion of them. The table lists about 75,000 clones, about 94% of them singletons, with 0.11% to 0.15% in the top ten. The sequences come from CD4+ T cells from peripheral blood mononuclear cells, collected after pregnancy. All receptors come from a female donor with multiple sclerosis, enrolled in a pregnancy study. Each CDR3 is given with its conserved first and last residue. A D gene is named only where the DNA matches it firmly. Part of the rows lack a size; the others show once, few, many or a class for expanded clones.

size	D	V	J	DNA	CDR3
-	-	TRBV10-3	TRBJ2-2	TGTGCCATCAGTGTCCGCACCGCTAAAGGGGAGCTGTTTTTT	CAISVRTAKGELFF
once	-	TRBV5-1	TRBJ1-5	TGCGCCAGCAGCTTGGTCGGTACCGCGGGTCAGCCCCAGCATTTT	CASSLVGTAGQPQHF
-	-	TRBV5-6	TRBJ2-6	TGTGCCAGCAGCCTAACAGGGACCGGGGCCAACGTCCTGACTTTC	CASSLTGTGANVLTF
-	TRBD1	TRBV30	TRBJ1-1	TGTGCCTGGAGTCGATACATCACGCCCAGGGGGTCGGTGAACACTGAAGCTTTCTTT	CAWSRYITPRGSVNTEAFF
-	-	TRBV15	TRBJ1-2	TGTGCCACCAGCAGAGATCTCGTGGCGGGTTCTGGCTACACCTTC	CATSRDLVAGSGYTF
-	-	TRBV14	TRBJ2-5	TGTGCCAGCAGCCATCAACGGCGCAGGAGGGTTCAAGAGACCCAGTACTTC	CASSHQRRRRVQETQYF
-	-	TRBV6-5	TRBJ2-7	TGTGCCAGCAAGCAGGGTCCCTACGAGCAGTACTTC	CASKQGPYEQYF
once	TRBD2	TRBV19	TRBJ2-2	TGTGCCAGTGCTAGCGGGACGAACACCGGGGAGCTGTTTTTT	CASASGTNTGELFF
-	-	TRBV5-4	TRBJ1-5	TGTGCCAGCAGCCTTGGTGGGGGGAAAGGAGGCAATCAGCCCCAGCATTTT	CASSLGGGKGGNQPQHF
-	TRBD2	TRBV2	TRBJ2-1	TGTGCCAGCAGTTCCACCGGCGGGAGCTCCTACAATGAGCAGTTCTTC	CASSSTGGSSYNEQFF
-	TRBD2	TRBV14	TRBJ2-7	TGTGCCAGCAGCCGACTAGCGGGTTTCCAATACGAGCAGTACTTC	CASSRLAGFQYEQYF
few	-	TRBV6-1	TRBJ1-1	TGTGCCAGCAGTGACCGGGGGGGCACTGAAGCTTTCTTT	CASSDRGGTEAFF
-	TRBD2	TRBV7-2	TRBJ2-3	TGTGCCAGCAGCCCCCCTAGCGGGAGGGTCACAGATACGCAGTATTTT	CASSPPSGRVTDTQYF
-	-	TRBV6-5	TRBJ1-3	TGTGCCAGCAGTTATTCGCCACTCCTCTCTGGAAACACCATATATTTT	CASSYSPLLSGNTIYF
-	TRBD1	TRBV14	TRBJ1-2	TGTGCCAGCAGCCAAGATCGGAGACAGGGAGTCACTTATGGCTACACCTTC	CASSQDRRQGVTYGYTF
-	-	TRBV7-8	TRBJ2-5	TGTGCCAGCACCGCCGCACCGGTGAGGCAAGAGACCCAGTACTTC	CASTAAPVRQETQYF
-	-	TRBV7-8	TRBJ2-7	TGTGCCAGCAGCTCCCAGTCCCTCCTGTGGTACTTC	CASSSQSLLWYF
-	TRBD2	TRBV27	TRBJ2-1	TGTGCCAGCAGACGCACTAGCGGCGCGTCCTACAATGAGCAGTTCTTC	CASRRTSGASYNEQFF
-	TRBD1	TRBV5-1	TRBJ2-7	TGCGCCAGCAGCTCTAACTGGGACAGGGGAAGTGTCGAGCAGTACTTC	CASSSNWDRGSVEQYF
-	TRBD1	TRBV28	TRBJ2-3	TGTGCCAGCAGCTCGCCCGTACAGGGGCAAAGCACAGATACGCAGTATTTT	CASSSPVQGQSTDTQYF
-	-	TRBV5-1	TRBJ2-5	TGCGCCAGCAGCTACAAGGACTGGGAGACCCAGTACTTC	CASSYKDWETQYF
-	-	TRBV6-5	TRBJ2-1	TGTGCCTGCAGTGCGGGCAATGAGCAGTTCTTC	CACSAGNEQFF
-	TRBD2	TRBV28	TRBJ2-7	TGTGCCAGCAGTCCCGGGAGGAAGCAGTACTTC	CASSPGRKQYF
-	TRBD2	TRBV9	TRBJ2-3	TGTGCCAGCAGCGTAGCCCTAGCGGGAGCCCGGGGAGATACGCAGTATTTT	CASSVALAGARGDTQYF
-	-	TRBV9	TRBJ2-1	TGTGCCAGCAGCGTAGATCCGGGATACAATGAGCAGTTCTTC	CASSVDPGYNEQFF
-	TRBD2	TRBV18	TRBJ2-5	TGTGCCAGCTCACTAGCGGGAGGCTTTGGCGAGACCCAGTACTTC	CASSLAGGFGETQYF
-	-	TRBV19	TRBJ2-2	TGTGCCAGTAGTATCCGTTCGGACAGCACCGGGGAGCTGTTTTTT	CASSIRSDSTGELFF
-	-	TRBV2	TRBJ2-2	TGTGCCACCGTTCGGGCAGGGCCCGGGGAGCTGTTTTTT	CATVRAGPGELFF
-	-	TRBV10-3	TRBJ1-5	TGTGCCATCAGCGGGGGGGCCGGCGGCAGCAATCAGCCCCAGCATTTT	CAISGGAGGSNQPQHF
-	-	TRBV28	TRBJ2-3	TGTGCCAGCAGTTACTACAGGCGAAGAACAGATACGCAGTATTTT	CASSYYRRRTDTQYF
-	-	TRBV28	TRBJ2-2	TGTGCCAGCAGTTTGCTCGGGGATCACGGGGAGCTGTTTTTT	CASSLLGDHGELFF
-	TRBD2	TRBV15	TRBJ2-7	TGTGCCACCAGCAGAGATCGGGGCGGGAGAGCCTACGAGCAGTACTTC	CATSRDRGGRAYEQYF
-	TRBD1	TRBV5-1	TRBJ1-1	TGCGCCAGCAGCCAATCCGGGACAGGGGGCAAGAAAGCTTTCTTT	CASSQSGTGGKKAFF
-	-	TRBV9	TRBJ2-2	TGTGCCAGCAGCGTACAGGGACTGAACACCGGGGAGCTGTTTTTT	CASSVQGLNTGELFF
-	TRBD1	TRBV7-2	TRBJ2-7	TGTGCCAGCAGCTCAACGACAGGGAACTCCTACGAGCAGTACTTC	CASSSTTGNSYEQYF
-	-	TRBV10-2	TRBJ2-5	TGCGCCAGCAGTTCGTCGGGAGAGACCCAGTACTTC	CASSSSGETQYF
-	-	TRBV28	TRBJ2-5	TGTGCCAGCAGTTTATGGCCGCGGGAGACCCAGTACTTC	CASSLWPRETQYF
-	-	TRBV18	TRBJ2-6	TGTGCCAGCTCACCCCCCGGGGAGGCGGGGGCCAACGTCCTGACTTTC	CASSPPGEAGANVLTF
-	-	TRBV14	TRBJ1-2	TGTGCCAGCAAGCGGGGCGGTGGAAACTATGGCTACACCTTC	CASKRGGGNYGYTF
-	-	TRBV19	TRBJ1-2	TGTGCCAGTAGCCCTAGGGCGGGCTTAAACTATGGCTACACCTTC	CASSPRAGLNYGYTF
-	TRBD2	TRBV18	TRBJ2-1	TGTGCCAGCTCACTCAGCGGGAGAAGGGTCTGGGGTGAGCAGTTCTTC	CASSLSGRRVWGEQFF
-	TRBD2	TRBV19	TRBJ2-1	TGTGCCAGTAGTATAGTAACTAGCGGGAGGAACAATGAGCAGTTCTTC	CASSIVTSGRNNEQFF
-	-	TRBV6-5	TRBJ1-4	TGTGCCAGCCGACCCCTGGGGGCTACTAATGAAAAACTGTTTTTT	CASRPLGATNEKLFF
-	TRBD2	TRBV5-6	TRBJ2-7	TGTGCCAGCAGCCCGAAAGGACTAGCGGGAGATTACGAGCAGTACTTC	CASSPKGLAGDYEQYF